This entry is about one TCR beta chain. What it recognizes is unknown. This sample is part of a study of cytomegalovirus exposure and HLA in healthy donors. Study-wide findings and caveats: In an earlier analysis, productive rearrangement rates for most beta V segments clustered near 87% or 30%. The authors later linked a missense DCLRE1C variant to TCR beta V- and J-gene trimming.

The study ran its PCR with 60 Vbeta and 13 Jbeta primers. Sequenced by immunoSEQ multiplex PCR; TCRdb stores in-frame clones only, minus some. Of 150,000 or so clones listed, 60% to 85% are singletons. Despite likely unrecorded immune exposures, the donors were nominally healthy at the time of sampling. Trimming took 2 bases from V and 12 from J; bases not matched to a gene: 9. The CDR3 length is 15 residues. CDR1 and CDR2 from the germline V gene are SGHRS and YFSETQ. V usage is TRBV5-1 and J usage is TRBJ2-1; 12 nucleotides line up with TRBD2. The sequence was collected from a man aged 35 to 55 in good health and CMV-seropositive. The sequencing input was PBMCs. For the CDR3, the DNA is TGCGCCAGCAGCTTAGGGACTAGCGGGTCCACGGGGCAGTTCTTC. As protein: CASSLGTSGSTGQFF. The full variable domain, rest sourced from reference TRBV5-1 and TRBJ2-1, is KAGVTQTPRYLIKTRGQQVTLSCSPISGHRSVSWYQQTPGQGLQFLFEYFSETQRNKGNFPGRFSGRQFSNSRSEMNVSTLELGDSALYLCASSLGTSGSTGQFFGPGTRLTVL.